Listed below are T cell receptor beta chains from one sample, sequenced in a study of vaccination and CD4 T cells after COVID-19. Each CDR3 protein gets one entry after TCRdb re-called the PCR reads with MiXCR. The data show just over 35,000 distinct CDR3 sequences, with about 34% seen just once and under 6.5% held by the top ten. Material: CD4+ T cells from blood, obtained about 7 months after SARS-CoV-2 vaccination. Receptors originate from a human donor who had recovered from COVID-19. CDR3s include the opening cysteine and the closing phenylalanine or tryptophan. Each record gives: clone size, CDR3 length, V gene, J gene, D gene, CDR3 protein, CDR3 DNA. A D gene is named only where the DNA matches it firmly. Clone size appears in some rows only: once, few, many, or a class for an expanded clone.

>-|15|TRBV5-1|TRBJ1-2|-
CASSPLGHLNYGYTF
TGCGCCAGCAGCCCCCTTGGCCACCTTAACTATGGCTACACCTTC
>-|12|TRBV6-1|TRBJ1-1|-
CATRSGDTEAFF
TGTGCGACCCGATCGGGGGACACTGAAGCTTTCTTT
>few|16|TRBV27|TRBJ2-1|TRBD2
CASSKHRLAGAYEQFF
TGTGCCAGCAGTAAACATAGACTAGCGGGAGCCTATGAGCAGTTCTTC
>-|17|TRBV28|TRBJ2-1|TRBD2
CASSLAPSQREWSEQFF
TGTGCCAGCAGTTTAGCCCCCTCACAGCGGGAGTGGAGTGAGCAGTTCTTC
>-|13|TRBV6-5|TRBJ2-7|TRBD1
CASSYDRGYEQYF
TGTGCCAGCAGTTACGACAGGGGCTACGAGCAGTACTTC
>-|16|TRBV7-9|TRBJ2-1|-
CASSGDGYDPINEQFF
TGTGCCAGCAGCGGTGACGGATACGATCCGATCAATGAGCAGTTCTTC
>-|15|TRBV15|TRBJ2-1|TRBD2
CATSASGDLYNEQFF
TGTGCCACCAGCGCTAGCGGGGATCTTTACAATGAGCAGTTCTTC
>-|13|TRBV6-2/TRBV6-3|TRBJ1-2|-
CASSPAAGLGYTF
TGTGCCAGCAGCCCCGCCGCCGGACTTGGCTACACCTTC
>-|15|TRBV30|TRBJ1-5|-
CAWSVQGTSNQPQHF
TGTGCCTGGAGTGTCCAGGGGACAAGCAATCAGCCCCAGCATTTT
>-|14|TRBV6-2/TRBV6-3|TRBJ2-7|-
CASSYSESAHEQYF
TGTGCCAGCAGTTACTCGGAATCGGCCCACGAGCAGTACTTC
>-|18|TRBV2|TRBJ2-5|TRBD1
CASSEAPPGQGLRETQYF
TGTGCCAGCAGTGAAGCCCCCCCAGGACAGGGTCTCCGAGAGACCCAGTACTTC
>-|15|TRBV6-1|TRBJ1-5|-
CASSRGGGWSQPQHF
TGTGCCAGCTCTCGGGGCGGGGGCTGGAGTCAGCCCCAGCATTTT
>few|12|TRBV20-1|TRBJ1-1|-
CSAREVNTEAFF
TGCAGTGCTAGAGAGGTGAACACTGAAGCTTTCTTT
>-|12|TRBV5-4|TRBJ1-2|-
CASSSDTYGYTF
TGTGCCAGCAGCTCTGACACTTATGGCTACACCTTC
>-|15|TRBV20-1|TRBJ2-5|-
CSAHLRTTGRQTQYF
TGCAGTGCTCACCTCCGGACCACAGGACGGCAGACCCAGTACTTC
>few|13|TRBV20-1|TRBJ2-5|-
CSAKAGSQETQYF
TGCAGTGCTAAGGCGGGGAGCCAAGAGACCCAGTACTTC
>-|12|TRBV28|TRBJ2-1|-
CASSLRPGWQFF
TGTGCCAGCAGTTTGAGGCCAGGGTGGCAGTTCTTC
>-|15|TRBV27|TRBJ2-1|TRBD2
CASSSVFGGGNEQFF
TGTGCCAGCAGCTCCGTCTTTGGGGGGGGCAATGAGCAGTTCTTC
>-|13|TRBV28|TRBJ1-2|-
CASSPRGNYGYTF
TGTGCCAGCAGTCCGCGGGGTAACTATGGCTACACCTTC
>-|14|TRBV12-3/TRBV12-4|TRBJ2-1|-
CASRPGSSYNEQFF
TGTGCCAGCAGACCGGGTAGCTCCTACAATGAGCAGTTCTTC
>few|13|TRBV27|TRBJ2-7|-
CASSPGYSYEQYF
TGTGCCAGCAGTCCAGGGTACTCCTACGAGCAGTACTTC
>few|13|TRBV6-5|TRBJ2-7|-
CASSYSTRIEQYF
TGTGCCAGCAGTTACTCGACGAGAATCGAGCAGTACTTC
>-|14|TRBV7-3|TRBJ2-1|TRBD2
CASSLGLAGDEQFF
TGTGCCAGCAGCTTAGGACTAGCGGGAGATGAGCAGTTCTTC
>-|16|TRBV2|TRBJ1-1|TRBD1
CASSPPGQGWGAEAFF
TGTGCCAGCAGTCCTCCGGGACAGGGCTGGGGCGCTGAAGCTTTCTTT
>few|15|TRBV27|TRBJ2-7|TRBD2
CASSQLAGGSYEQYF
TGTGCCAGCAGCCAACTAGCGGGAGGATCCTACGAGCAGTACTTC
>-|16|TRBV6-1|TRBJ2-5|TRBD2
CARTFAAVAGEETQYF
TGTGCCAGAACTTTTGCTGCTGTAGCGGGAGAAGAGACCCAGTACTTC
>-|15|TRBV5-4|TRBJ1-2|TRBD1
CASSLAGGGNYGYTF
TGTGCCAGCAGCTTGGCAGGGGGAGGGAACTATGGCTACACCTTC
>few|14|TRBV7-2|TRBJ2-3|-
CASNPTFSTDTQYF
TGTGCCAGCAACCCAACCTTTAGCACAGATACGCAGTATTTT
>-|15|TRBV27|TRBJ2-7|-
CASSWATGVTYEQYF
TGTGCCAGCAGTTGGGCGACGGGAGTCACCTACGAGCAGTACTTC
>few|17|TRBV28|TRBJ2-5|TRBD1
CASSPTPDRGMRETQYF
TGTGCCAGCAGTCCTACACCCGACAGGGGGATGCGGGAGACCCAGTACTTC
>-|15|TRBV20-1|TRBJ2-1|TRBD1
CSARDAGQGDNEQFF
TGCAGTGCTAGAGATGCGGGACAGGGTGACAATGAGCAGTTCTTC
>few|14|TRBV7-9|TRBJ1-1|-
CASSLEGMGTEAFF
TGTGCCAGCAGCCTAGAAGGGATGGGCACTGAAGCTTTCTTT
>few|15|TRBV20-1|TRBJ1-2|-
CSARDRLWRSYGYTF
TGCAGTGCTAGAGACAGGTTATGGCGCTCCTATGGCTACACCTTC
>-|17|TRBV15|TRBJ1-3|-
CATSRGGQRYPGNTIYF
TGTGCCACCAGCAGAGGCGGACAGAGATATCCTGGAAACACCATATATTTT
>-|16|TRBV28|TRBJ2-2|TRBD2
CASRSALAGDTGELFF
TGTGCCAGCAGGTCTGCCCTAGCGGGAGACACCGGGGAGCTGTTTTTT
>-|14|TRBV18|TRBJ2-3|-
CASSTKTVGDTQYF
TGTGCCAGCTCAACCAAGACAGTTGGGGATACGCAGTATTTT
>-|12|TRBV20-1|TRBJ2-5|-
CSVNRAQETQYF
TGCAGCGTTAACAGGGCGCAAGAGACCCAGTACTTC
>-|16|TRBV28|TRBJ2-5|-
CASSTHLPTRSVTQYF
TGTGCCAGCAGCACTCATTTACCTACTAGATCGGTGACCCAGTACTTC
>-|14|TRBV27|TRBJ1-2|-
CASSFSGTNYGYTF
TGTGCCAGCAGTTTCTCCGGGACTAACTATGGCTACACCTTC
>few|18|TRBV7-3|TRBJ2-6|-
CASSPQGFSGTGANVLTF
TGTGCCAGCAGCCCACAAGGCTTCTCGGGCACTGGGGCCAACGTCCTGACTTTC
>-|14|TRBV6-5|TRBJ1-2|-
CASSYLPRAYGYTF
TGTGCCAGCAGTTACCTTCCCAGGGCCTATGGCTACACCTTC
>-|12|TRBV20-1|TRBJ2-5|-
CSAPLQGETQYF
TGCAGTGCACCGCTGCAGGGGGAGACCCAGTACTTC
>-|15|TRBV7-3|TRBJ2-3|TRBD2
CASSLTGRDADTQYF
TGTGCCAGCAGCTTAACCGGGAGGGACGCAGATACGCAGTATTTT
>-|14|TRBV6-1|TRBJ1-3|-
CASRMRGGGNTIYF
TGTGCCAGCAGGATGAGAGGTGGAGGAAACACCATATATTTT
>few|14|TRBV19|TRBJ1-6|TRBD1
CASSIQGARSPLHF
TGTGCCAGTAGTATACAGGGGGCTCGATCACCCCTCCACTTT
>-|18|TRBV7-8|TRBJ1-6|TRBD1
CASSSPAWDRVSNSPLHF
TGTGCCAGCAGCTCACCAGCCTGGGACAGGGTGTCGAATTCACCCCTCCACTTT
>-|17|TRBV28|TRBJ2-1|TRBD2
CASSSTSGVISYNEQFF
TGTGCCAGCAGTTCGACTAGCGGGGTGATCTCCTACAATGAGCAGTTCTTC
>-|13|TRBV20-1|TRBJ2-1|-
CSASIGGPNEQFF
TGCAGTGCTAGTATAGGAGGGCCGAATGAGCAGTTCTTC
>-|17|TRBV27|TRBJ1-2|TRBD1
CASSFLARDRSNYGYTF
TGTGCCAGCAGTTTTTTAGCTAGGGACAGGTCTAACTATGGCTACACCTTC
>-|12|TRBV11-2|TRBJ2-7|-
CASSLDRFGGYF
TGTGCCAGCAGCTTAGATCGATTTGGGGGGTACTTC
>few|14|TRBV20-1|TRBJ1-2|-
CSARGTLKSYGYTF
TGCAGTGCTAGAGGAACACTTAAAAGCTATGGCTACACCTTC
>-|14|TRBV28|TRBJ1-6|-
CASRLRGLHSPLHF
TGTGCCAGCAGACTCAGGGGTCTGCATTCACCCCTCCACTTT
>-|19|TRBV27|TRBJ2-1|-
CASSLSRLWGAGLYNEQFF
TGTGCCAGCAGTTTATCGAGGTTATGGGGAGCGGGCCTTTACAATGAGCAGTTCTTC
>-|14|TRBV2|TRBJ1-5|-
CASSEEANYQPQHF
TGTGCCAGCAGTGAGGAGGCCAACTATCAGCCCCAGCATTTT
>-|12|TRBV20-1|TRBJ2-2|TRBD1
CSAWDRAGELFF
TGCAGTGCCTGGGACAGGGCTGGGGAGCTGTTTTTT